One sample yielded the 18 T cell receptor beta chains listed below, sequenced in a study of naive CD8 T cells in extremely preterm neonates. Some clones are missing from TCRdb's copy, which holds only in-frame ones; the method was immunoSEQ multiplex PCR. The table has about 7,000 clones, nearly 98% seen once; the top ten hold around 0.38%. Source material: naive CD8+ T cells from blood. These receptors all stem from a human donor in good health.

This chain joins TRBV6-5 and TRBJ2-5, with 7 bases lining up with TRBD1. The CDR3 length is 16 residues. V gave up 2 bases and J gave up 5 bases; unmatched junction bases: 11. In germline, CDR1 is MNHEY, CDR2 SVGAGI. The CDR3 region has the DNA TGTGCCAGCAGTTACATAGGACAGGTGACGGGGGAGACCCAGTACTTC. Translated, it gives CASSYIGQVTGETQYF.

The chain is built from TRBV27 and TRBJ2-1; D perhaps matches TRBD2 (6 bases). Germline CDR1 reads MNHEY; CDR2 reads SMNVEV (reference sequence). This CDR3 spans 17 amino acids. Trimming took 8 bases from V and 1 from J, leaving 21 bases between them. The DNA of the CDR3 is TGTGCCAGCTCTACCAATCTGGCGGAGGGTTCCTACAATGAGCAGTTCTTC. Translating gives CASSTNLAEGSYNEQFF.

The chain combines TRBV9 with TRBJ1-5, with 8 bases matching TRBD1. Trimming cost V 3 bases and J 1 base; bases outside gene matches: 3. Germline CDR1 SGDLS, CDR2 YYNGEE. The CDR3 runs 15 residues. CDR3 region: CASSATGASNQPQHF. The CDR3 region has the DNA TGTGCCAGCAGCGCGACAGGGGCGAGCAATCAGCCCCAGCATTTT.

The rearrangement uses TRBV7-8 and TRBJ1-2, with D possibly being TRBD1 (5 bases). With 4 bases removed from V and 6 bases from J, the gap between germline ends came to 15 bases. The germline gives CDR1 SGHVS, CDR2 FQNEAQ. There are 14 residues in the CDR3. For the CDR3, the DNA is TGTGCCAGCAGCTACTTCAGGGAACGGGATGGCTACACCTTC. It codes for CASSYFRERDGYTF.

V is TRBV7-3 and J is TRBJ1-5; D uncertain. The V and J ends lost 5 bases and 1 base respectively, with 12 bases between them. CDR3 length: 15 residues. Germline V CDR1 and CDR2: SGHTA, FQGTGA. CDR3 amino acids: CASSRGPMSNQPQHF. CDR3 bases: TGTGCCAGCAGCCGAGGGCCTATGAGCAATCAGCCCCAGCATTTT.

CDR3 amino acids: CASSLSVRRGPGDEQFF. The CDR3 DNA sequence: TGTGCCAGCAGTTTATCCGTACGCAGGGGCCCAGGGGATGAGCAGTTCTTC. This chain uses TRBV27 with TRBJ2-1, with D possibly being TRBD1 (6 bases). This CDR3 is 17 amino acids long. Trimming stripped 0 bases from V and 8 bases from J, with 20 bases between. In germline, CDR1 is MNHEY, CDR2 SMNVEV (reference sequence).

CDR3 region: CASSSRSSGGATDTQYF. For the CDR3, the DNA is TGTGCCAGCAGCTCCCGGTCCAGCGGGGGGGCCACAGATACGCAGTATTTT. This chain links TRBV7-6 with TRBJ2-3, with 10 nucleotides matching TRBD2. CDR3 length: 17 residues. The junction had 9 bases not matched to a gene; V was cut back by 4 bases and J by 2 bases. Germline lookup yields CDR1 SGHVS and CDR2 FNYEAQ.

The V call is TRBV6-5, the J call TRBJ1-5; D call uncertain. The V end was cut by 5 bases, the J end by 0 bases, with 8 bases between. The germline V gene encodes CDR1 MNHEY and CDR2 SVGAGI. There are 14 residues in the CDR3. CDR3 residues: CASSPQASNQPQHF. The DNA for the CDR3 is TGTGCCAGCAGTCCCCAGGCTAGCAATCAGCCCCAGCATTTT.

The chain combines TRBV5-8 with TRBJ1-5, with a weak D call TRBD1 (6 bases). The ends were cut back, 2 bases at V and 3 bases at J, with 9 bases in the middle. This CDR3 is built from 14 residues. Germline-derived CDR1 and CDR2 are SGHTS and YDEGEE. DNA for the CDR3: TGTGCCAGCAGCTTACAGGGATTCAATCAGCCCCAGCATTTT. It codes for CASSLQGFNQPQHF.

V and J are TRBV5-1 and TRBJ2-7; no clear D gene. The CDR3 runs to 10 residues. The V gene's germline CDR1 is SGHRS and CDR2 YFSETQ. V lost 5 bases and J 9 bases, leaving 9 bases between the germline ends. DNA for the CDR3: TGCGCCAGCAGACAACCGTGGCAGTACTTC. Its protein product is CASRQPWQYF.

CDR3 loop: CSVAGTSSYGYTF. CDR3 DNA sequence: TGCAGCGTCGCCGGGACAAGCTCTTATGGCTACACCTTC. This chain uses TRBV29-1 with TRBJ1-2; tentative D call: TRBD1 (6 bases). CDR1 is SQVTM and CDR2 is ANQGSEA in the germline V gene. Trimming removed 6 bases from V and 5 bases from J, with 16 bases in between. This CDR3 is built from 13 residues.

V usage is TRBV19 and J usage is TRBJ2-7; 7 bases are a match to TRBD1. The V and J ends lost 7 bases and 2 bases, in that order; junction bases with no gene match: 5. This CDR3 spans 13 amino acids. CDR1 and CDR2 from the germline V gene are LNHDA and SQIVND (reference sequence). CDR3 DNA: TGTGCCAGTACTCCGGGACAGACCTACGAGCAGTACTTC. Amino acids: CASTPGQTYEQYF.

Of note for this clone: At one boundary the junction diverges from the germline segment, which might be a read error. Other DNA sequences in this specimen translate into the identical CDR3. For the CDR3, the DNA is TGCGCCTGGAGTGTATGGGGGGCAGATACGCAGTATTTT. This gives the protein CAWSVWGADTQYF. The gene calls are TRBV30 and TRBJ2-3; weak D call: TRBD2 (6 bases). CDR1 and CDR2 from the germline V gene are GTSNPN and SVGIG (reference sequence). This CDR3 is 13 amino acids long. Combining the CDR3 with reference TRBV30 and TRBJ2-3 gives the whole variable domain SQTIHQWPATLVQPVGSPLSLECTVEGTSNPNLYWYRQAAGRGLQLLFYSVGIGQISSEVPQNLSASRPQDRQFILSSKKLLLSDSGFYLCAWSVWGADTQYFGPGTRLTVL.

This CDR3 is CASSKLVQGADEKLFF. The CDR3 region has the DNA TGTGCCAGCAGCAAACTGGTCCAGGGCGCGGATGAAAAACTGTTTTTT. This chain links TRBV21-1 with TRBJ1-4; the D segment call TRBD1 is taken from the table without a DNA check. TRBV21-1 counts as a pseudogene. The CDR3 is 16 residues long.

This chain uses TRBV4-1 with TRBJ2-1; 12 nucleotides line up with TRBD2. Germline V gene lookup returns CDR1 MGHRA and CDR2 YSYEKL. J was trimmed by 4 bases and V by 4 bases; bases with no gene match: 11. This CDR3 is 18 amino acids long. CDR3 in amino acids: CASSLGDGTSGFYNEQFF. The CDR3 DNA reads as TGCGCCAGCAGCCTTGGAGACGGGACTAGCGGGTTTTACAATGAGCAGTTCTTC.

CDR3 sequence reads: CAWTFGGLLEQFF. The CDR3 coding sequence is TGTGCCTGGACCTTTGGAGGGTTGCTTGAGCAGTTCTTC. The chain employs TRBV30 and TRBJ2-1; weak D call: TRBD2 (6 bases). Trimming cost V 4 bases and J 9 bases, with 16 bases left between them. This CDR3 is 13 amino acids long. Germline CDR1 reads GTSNPN; CDR2 reads SVGIG (reference sequence).

This clone has just one count. The chain combines TRBV9 with TRBJ2-1; 9 bases agree with TRBD1. Germline CDR1 reads SGDLS; CDR2 reads YYNGEE. The J segment lost 2 bases and the V segment lost 3 bases, leaving 9 bases of the junction unmatched. This CDR3 is built from 17 residues. The CDR3 reads CASSEPLGQGTYNEQFF. In nucleotides, the CDR3 is TGTGCCAGCAGCGAGCCCTTGGGACAGGGCACCTACAATGAGCAGTTCTTC. The full variable domain, with the rest looked up from reference TRBV9 and TRBJ2-1, is DSGVTQTPKHLITATGQRVTLRCSPRSGDLSVYWYQQSLDQGLQFLIQYYNGEERAKGNILERFSAQQFPDLHSELNLSSLELGDSALYFCASSEPLGQGTYNEQFFGPGTRLTVL.

V and J are TRBV10-3 and TRBJ1-2, with D possibly TRBD1 on 5 matching bases. The CDR3 covers 13 residues. CDR1 is ENHRY and CDR2 is SYGVKD in the germline V gene. Between the trimmed V and J ends, which lost 0 bases and 6 bases, there was a span of 8 bases. The chain's CDR3 is CAISESGGNGYTF. Written as DNA, the CDR3 is TGTGCCATCAGTGAGTCGGGGGGGAATGGCTACACCTTC.